Listed here are 10 T cell receptor beta chains from one sample, sequenced in a study of T cell responses to AZD1222 COVID-19 vaccine (dated by TCRdb to the early 2020s). The library was obtained by the immunoSEQ multiplex PCR assay. TCRdb took this table from immuneACCESS and kept in-frame rearrangements with V and J called. Such tables lack part of the clones; where checked against another copy, unresolved V genes explain under half of the gap, and the rest is unexplained. The sample data list approximately 150,000 clones, and roughly nine tenths of these were observed just once. The ten largest clones take up approximately 2.8% of the sample. The time point label, read with the paper, signifies: baseline before first vaccination. The sample in question was peripheral blood, obtained on day 0 of AZD1222 vaccination. These receptors originate from an adult in good health.

The V gene is TRBV3-1 (or the pseudogene TRBV3-2), the J gene TRBJ2-4, with TRBD1 matching over 8 bases. Trimming removed 4 bases from V and 14 bases from J; junction bases left unmatched: 7. The germline V gene has CDR1 LGHDT and CDR2 YNNKEL (reference sequence). The CDR3 contains 12 residues. Here the CDR3 DNA reads TGTGCCAGCAGCCCCCCAGCAGGGGGCAAGTACTTC. This sequence encodes CASSPPAGGKYF.

The J gene is TRBJ1-6, the V gene TRBV27; D not resolved. The germline V and J ends were trimmed by 4 bases and 8 bases, with 15 bases remaining between them. Germline CDR1 and CDR2: MNHEY and SMNVEV (reference sequence). The CDR3 loop spans 15 amino acids. CDR3 protein: CASSSLERNYSPLHF. For the CDR3, the DNA is TGTGCCAGCAGTTCCCTGGAACGAAATTATTCACCCCTCCACTTT.

This sequence joins TRBV2 and TRBJ2-7; D gene uncertain. The germline CDR1 and CDR2 sequences are SNHLY and FYNNEI. There are 11 residues in the CDR3. V dropped 3 bases and J dropped 3 bases, with 3 bases sitting between them. CDR3 nucleotide sequence: TGTGCCAGCAGTGAGAACTACGAGCAGTACTTC. This sequence encodes CASSENYEQYF.

The chain carries TRBV9 and TRBJ1-2; possible D gene TRBD1, 6 bases. The CDR3 extends over 12 amino acids. The ends were cut back, 4 bases at V and 7 bases at J, with 11 bases in the middle. Germline V gene sequence: CDR1 SGDLS, CDR2 YYNGEE. The CDR3 reads CASSNTGSGYTF. For the CDR3, the DNA is TGTGCCAGCAGCAACACAGGGTCTGGCTACACCTTC.

The rearrangement links TRBV21-1 to TRBJ1-2; the table assigns TRBD1, which was not confirmed against the DNA. TRBV21-1 is given as a pseudogene. The CDR3 has 16 residues. CDR3 protein: CASSKRGRQGNYGYTF. CDR3 nucleotide sequence: TGTGCCAGCAGCAAAAGGGGGAGACAGGGGAACTATGGCTACACCTTC.

V gene TRBV6-2 or TRBV6-3 combines with J gene TRBJ2-7, with 8 bases aligning to TRBD1. Germline V gives CDR1 MNHEY, CDR2 SVGEGT. J lost 3 bases, V lost 6 bases, and 10 bases had no gene match. CDR3 length: 15 residues. The CDR3 region has the DNA TGTGCCAGCAGCCCTCAGGGGGCCCCCCACTACGAGCAGTACTTC. As protein: CASSPQGAPHYEQYF.

The chain has TRBV6-5 and TRBJ1-1; possible D gene TRBD1, 5 bases. V was trimmed by 6 bases and J by 3 bases, leaving 17 bases between them. The germline V gene encodes CDR1 MNHEY and CDR2 SVGAGI. The CDR3 contains 15 residues. CDR3 residues: CASRALTRADTEAFF. The CDR3 DNA reads TGTGCCAGCAGAGCCCTGACCAGGGCGGACACTGAAGCTTTCTTT.

This sequence joins TRBV21-1 and TRBJ1-1; the table gives TRBD1 as D, unverified against the DNA. TRBV21-1 is classified as a pseudogene. The CDR3 extends over 15 amino acids. CDR3: CASSTRGTGYTEAFF. The CDR3 DNA reads TGTGCCAGCAGCACCCGCGGGACAGGGTACACTGAAGCTTTCTTT.

The chain has TRBV5-5 and TRBJ2-3; D perhaps matches TRBD2 (7 bases). The ends were cut back, 4 bases at V and 9 bases at J, with 21 bases in the middle. Germline loops: CDR1 SGHKS, CDR2 YYEKEE (reference sequence). The CDR3 runs to 15 residues. CDR3 nucleotides: TGTGCCAGCAGCGGGGGGGCTGGTGAGAGTACGACGCAGTATTTT. Its translation: CASSGGAGESTTQYF.

V is TRBV15 and J is TRBJ2-1, with 7 bases lining up with TRBD2. Per the germline V gene, CDR1 is LNHNV and CDR2 is YYDKDF (reference sequence). The CDR3 is 17 amino acids. V trimming: 0 bases; J trimming: 6 bases; junction bases outside the gene matches: 11. CDR3 protein: CATSRDSGAGFFNEQFF. The CDR3 region has the DNA TGTGCCACCAGCAGAGATTCCGGAGCGGGGTTTTTCAATGAGCAGTTCTTC.